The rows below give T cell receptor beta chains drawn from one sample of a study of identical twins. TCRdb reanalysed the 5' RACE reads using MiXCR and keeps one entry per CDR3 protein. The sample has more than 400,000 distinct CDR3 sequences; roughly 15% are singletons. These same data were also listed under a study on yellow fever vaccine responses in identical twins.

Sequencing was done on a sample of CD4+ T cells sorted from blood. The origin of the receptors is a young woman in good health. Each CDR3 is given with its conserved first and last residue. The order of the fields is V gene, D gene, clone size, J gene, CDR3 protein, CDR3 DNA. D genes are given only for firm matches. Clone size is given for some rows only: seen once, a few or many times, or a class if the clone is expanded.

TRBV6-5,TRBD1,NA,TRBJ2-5,CASSYSGGQAQETQYF,TGTGCCAGCAGTTACTCAGGTGGACAGGCCCAAGAGACCCAGTACTTC
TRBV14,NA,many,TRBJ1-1,CASSPQDTEAFF,TGTGCCAGCAGCCCACAGGACACTGAAGCTTTCTTT
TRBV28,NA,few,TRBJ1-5,CASSLLASQPQHF,TGTGCCAGCAGCCTGTTGGCTAGTCAGCCCCAGCATTTT
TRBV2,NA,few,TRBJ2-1,CASNPEVVAAANEQFF,TGTGCCAGCAATCCCGAGGTGGTGGCTGCAGCCAATGAGCAGTTCTTC
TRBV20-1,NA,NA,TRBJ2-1,CSARDQAWDNEQFF,TGCAGTGCTAGGGACCAAGCGTGGGACAATGAGCAGTTCTTC
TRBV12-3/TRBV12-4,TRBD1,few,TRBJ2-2,CASSDTGVLHTGELFF,TGTGCCAGCAGCGACACAGGGGTACTACACACCGGGGAGCTGTTTTTT
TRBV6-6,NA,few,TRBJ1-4,CASSRSGLEKLFF,TGTGCCAGCAGTAGGTCGGGCCTCGAAAAACTGTTTTTT
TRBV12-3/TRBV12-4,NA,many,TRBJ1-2,CASSLKQGSNYGYTF,TGTGCCAGCAGCCTCAAACAGGGATCCAACTATGGCTACACCTTC
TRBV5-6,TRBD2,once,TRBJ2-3,CASSTSGGARLSDTQYF,TGTGCCAGCAGCACAAGCGGGGGGGCCCGTCTGTCAGATACGCAGTATTTT
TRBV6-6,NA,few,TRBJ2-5,CASRRDRETQYF,TGTGCCAGCAGGCGGGACCGAGAGACCCAGTACTTC
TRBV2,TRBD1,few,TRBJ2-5,CASKADRVGAQETQYF,TGTGCCAGCAAAGCGGACAGGGTAGGCGCCCAAGAGACCCAGTACTTC
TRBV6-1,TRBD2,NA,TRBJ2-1,CASRQTPSGSYNEQFF,TGTGCCAGCAGACAAACCCCTAGCGGATCCTACAATGAGCAGTTCTTC
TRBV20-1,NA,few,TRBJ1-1,CSARNGNTEAFF,TGCAGTGCTAGAAATGGGAACACTGAAGCTTTCTTT
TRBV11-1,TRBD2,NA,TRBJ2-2,CASSSGLAGVPNTGELFF,TGTGCCAGCAGCTCGGGACTAGCGGGAGTGCCCAACACCGGGGAGCTGTTTTTT
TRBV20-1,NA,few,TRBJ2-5,CIRTDQETQYF,TGCATTCGAACAGACCAAGAGACCCAGTACTTC
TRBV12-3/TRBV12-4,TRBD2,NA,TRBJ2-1,CASRTTSGSWDEQFF,TGTGCCAGCAGGACTACTAGCGGGAGTTGGGATGAGCAGTTCTTC
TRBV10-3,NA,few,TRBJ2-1,CAISESGNLGNEQFF,TGTGCCATCAGTGAGTCCGGGAATTTGGGGAATGAGCAGTTCTTC
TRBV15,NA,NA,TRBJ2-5,CATSGRQGNQETQYF,TGTGCCACCAGCGGTCGCCAGGGGAACCAAGAGACCCAGTACTTC
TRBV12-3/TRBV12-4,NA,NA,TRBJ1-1,CASSLTGVGNTEAFF,TGTGCCAGCAGTCTCACGGGGGTGGGTAACACTGAAGCTTTCTTT
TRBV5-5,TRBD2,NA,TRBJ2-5,CASSLPGTSGQETQYF,TGTGCCAGCAGCTTGCCGGGGACTAGCGGGCAAGAGACCCAGTACTTC
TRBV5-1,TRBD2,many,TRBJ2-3,CASSLGTSGNSDTQYF,TGCGCCAGCAGCTTGGGGACTAGCGGGAACTCAGATACGCAGTATTTT
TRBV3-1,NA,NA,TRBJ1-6,CASSQGPPGVISPLHF,TGTGCCAGCAGCCAAGGGCCCCCAGGGGTTATTTCACCCCTCCACTTT
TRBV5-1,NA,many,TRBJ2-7,CASSLGLGIHEQYF,TGCGCCAGCAGCTTGGGTCTAGGAATCCACGAGCAGTACTTC
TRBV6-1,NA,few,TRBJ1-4,CASSLSLNNEKLFF,TGTGCCAGCAGTCTTAGCCTTAATAATGAAAAACTGTTTTTT
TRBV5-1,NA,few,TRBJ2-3,CASSLLRATDTQYF,TGCGCCAGCAGCCTTCTTCGGGCTACAGATACGCAGTATTTT
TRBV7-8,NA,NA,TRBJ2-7,CASSLERGGSYEQYF,TGTGCCAGCAGCTTAGAAAGGGGGGGGTCTTACGAGCAGTACTTC